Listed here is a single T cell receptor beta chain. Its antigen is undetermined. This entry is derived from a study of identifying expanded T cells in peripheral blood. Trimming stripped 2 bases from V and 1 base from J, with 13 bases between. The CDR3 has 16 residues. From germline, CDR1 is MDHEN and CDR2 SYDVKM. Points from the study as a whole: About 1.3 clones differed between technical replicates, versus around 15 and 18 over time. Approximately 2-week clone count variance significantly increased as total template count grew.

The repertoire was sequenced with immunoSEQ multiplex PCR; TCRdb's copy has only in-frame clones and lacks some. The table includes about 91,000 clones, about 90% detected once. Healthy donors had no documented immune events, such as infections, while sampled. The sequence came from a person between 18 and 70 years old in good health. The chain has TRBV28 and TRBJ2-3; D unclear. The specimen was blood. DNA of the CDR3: TGTGCCAGCAGTTTAAGAGATCCTGGGGGCACAGATACGCAGTATTTT. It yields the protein CASSLRDPGGTDTQYF.